This T cell receptor beta chain is drawn from a study of blood T cells in healthy people across ages. Whole-study findings and limits: Per-million-T-cell TCR beta diversity fell roughly linearly with age. Both naive CD4+ cell counts and diversity were greater in long-lived donors than in aged donors.

Per-sample PBMC isolation yielded at least 6.5 million cells. A second about 7 to 12 cycle PCR used barcoded and J-beta primers. The template-switch adaptor, which had 12 random nucleotides, put a tag on each cDNA molecule. MiXCR, run by TCRdb on the 5' RACE reads, gives a single entry per CDR3 protein. This table has 920,000 or so distinct CDR3 sequences, over 35% appearing once. Worth noting for this clonotype: Its antigen is not known.

Sequencing was performed on blood. This clonotype was sampled from a woman aged 60-75 years in good health.

CDR3 sequence: CAFRASYNEQFF. The CDR3 nucleotides are TGTGCCTTCCGGGCCTCCTACAATGAGCAGTTCTTC. V usage is TRBV30 and J usage is TRBJ2-1; D gene ambiguous. The germline gives CDR1 GTSNPN, CDR2 SVGIG (reference sequence). The CDR3 extends over 12 amino acids. V lost 7 bases and J lost 0, with 7 bases in between.